This T cell receptor (beta chain) was retrieved from a study of blood T cells in healthy people across ages. Findings of the study overall: Any changes in expanded clonotypes were possibly confounded, as donor CMV status remained unknown.

A note on this clonotype: No antigen is known for it.

The use of a sample-barcoded 5' primer and a J-beta primer mix characterized a second PCR of roughly 7 to 11 cycles. Using its own MiXCR run on the 5' RACE reads, TCRdb lists one record per CDR3 protein. The sample has more than 1 million distinct CDR3 sequences; 40% to 45% are singletons. The authors extracted at least 5 micrograms of total RNA per sample. The CDR3 contains 14 residues. Unmatched junction bases numbered 6, after V lost 8 bases and J lost 3 bases. Germline V gene data show CDR1 as SNHLY and CDR2 as FYNNEI. Sample: blood. The chain uses TRBV2 and TRBJ2-7; 11 bases fit TRBD2. The sequence was collected from a woman aged 55-69 years in good health. CDR3 bases: TGTGCCAGCCTGACTAGCGGGAAGGTCTACGAGCAGTACTTC. Its translation is CASLTSGKVYEQYF.